This T cell receptor beta chain was profiled in a study of cytomegalovirus exposure and HLA in healthy donors. PCR amplification relied on 60 Vbeta primers (plus 13 Jbeta primers). Repertoires were generated with immunoSEQ multiplex PCR, while TCRdb's copy carries only in-frame clones and drops some. Of about 110,000 clones listed, 70% to 80% are singletons. This clone came up once. With V trimmed by 5 bases and J by 6 bases, 12 bases remained unmatched. CDR1 is SGHTA, CDR2 FQGNSA, per germline. CDR3 length: 16 residues. The sequence was collected from a woman aged 40-49 years in good health and CMV-seronegative. Sequenced input: PBMCs. The chain carries TRBV7-2 and TRBJ1-4, with 7 nucleotides matching TRBD1. The CDR3 loop reads CASSPGKDREDEKLFF. The CDR3 DNA sequence: TGTGCCAGCAGCCCCGGGAAAGACAGGGAGGATGAAAAACTGTTTTTT.